This T cell receptor beta chain was recorded in a study of identifying expanded T cells in peripheral blood (dated by TCRdb to about 2019). About the full investigation: Technical replicates were generated by sequencing separate aliquots of the same genomic DNA pool, and four replicates were compared pairwise.

During the collection period, no immune events, such as infections, were documented for the healthy donors. Healthy-donor blood repertoires served as a training cohort to calibrate time-dependent variance in a beta-binomial model of T-cell clone differential abundance. There were around 10 healthy donors in the training cohort, of whom 3 were female and 7 were male. An age range of about 29 to 65 years, with an average of around 44 years, was recorded for the donors. Whole blood was collected from each healthy donor at three time points spaced two to three weeks apart and obtained from a commercial supplier. For immunosequencing, genomic DNA was extracted from unsorted whole blood. TCRbeta CDR3 regions were profiled by bias-controlled multiplex PCR amplification of genomic DNA with the immunoSEQ Assay. Turning to the authors' computational methods: The absolute abundance of each unique TCRbeta CDR3 region was quantified after sequences were collapsed and filtered. Differential abundance was tested with a binomial (Fisher-equivalent) model and with a beta-binomial model adding time-dependent variance fitted from healthy donors. Clones with fewer than 5 combined templates were excluded, and clones with Benjamini-Hochberg FDR below 0.01 were called differentially abundant. The form v = (b*log(k)+a)^2 was used to model beta-binomial variance as a function of total template count across the two samples. TCRdb took this table from immuneACCESS and kept in-frame rearrangements with V and J called. Such tables lack part of the clones; where checked against another copy, unresolved V genes explain under half of the gap, and the rest is unexplained. V and J calls and clone size are as listed in that table; D and trimming were resolved from the DNA. For this sample there are some 97,000 clones; approximately 88% appear just once. The biggest ten clones account for about 5.5% of the sample.

General findings and caveats noted by the study authors: Across all healthy-donor time intervals, the beta-binomial model significantly cut both the number of clones called differentially abundant and the false-positive rate. The authors expected that biological variance in healthy repertoires might rise further over much longer intervals, such as months to years. For all healthy donors, the variance in clone template counts between roughly 2-week samples rose significantly as total template count increased. The binomial model flagged approximately 1.3 differentially abundant clones between technical replicates but 15 to 17 over around two weeks and 19 over around four weeks.

The germline V gene (reference sequence) sets CDR1 to GTSNPN and CDR2 to SVGIG. The CDR3 numbers 16 residues from cysteine through phenylalanine. Kept here is only the CDR3 DNA, which spans 48 bases and is read in frame from base 1. Trimming at the junction amounts to 0 bases on V and 5 bases on J, and the germline ends lie 19 bases apart. Concerning this clone itself: The specificity of this receptor is unknown. No per-base quality is available; no much larger clone lies one base away.

The sequence links TRBV30 to TRBJ1-2; 6 matching bases give a weak D call of TRBD1. The sequence was obtained from a person aged 18-69 years in good health. The specimen sequenced was blood. The CDR3 reads CAWSVRAPQGWYGYTF. The DNA is TGTGCCTGGAGTGTACGAGCCCCACAGGGTTGGTATGGCTACACCTTC.